This passage covers 8 T cell receptor beta chains from one sample sequenced in a study of shared clonotypes between healthy human individuals. The method was immunoSEQ multiplex PCR; TCRdb's version includes in-frame clones alone and lacks a portion of them. This table holds roughly 2,300,000 clones, less than 95% found once. Sequenced sample: naive CD4+ T cells from PBMCs. Sample subset: CD45RA+ positively selected. These receptors originate from a man aged 18 to 35 in good health. Some clones in this sample may be carry-over from other donors' samples.

This chain joins TRBV28 and TRBJ1-1; D is unclear. This CDR3 region has 11 residues. The germline V gene encodes CDR1 MDHEN and CDR2 SYDVKM. Trimming removed 11 bases from V and 1 base from J, with 8 bases in between. The CDR3 here is CAVRRNTEAFF. The CDR3 DNA reads TGTGCCGTGCGAAGGAACACTGAAGCTTTCTTT.

This chain joins TRBV28 and TRBJ2-1; D is unresolved. V was trimmed by 5 bases and J by 1 base, leaving 12 bases between them. This CDR3 comprises 15 residues. Germline loops: CDR1 MDHEN, CDR2 SYDVKM. The DNA of the CDR3 is TGTGCCAGCAGTCGCGTGGGTCTGTCCTACAATGAGCAGTTCTTC. Residues: CASSRVGLSYNEQFF.

This chain links TRBV6-7 with TRBJ1-3; possibly TRBD1 for D (6 bases). TRBV6-7 is an open reading frame whose function is uncertain. This CDR3 comprises 16 residues. V shed 5 bases and J shed 4 bases, with 18 bases lying between them. The CDR3 DNA sequence: TGTGCCAGCAGTCCCCCTTACAGGGTCCCAGGAAACACCATATATTTT. Translated, it gives CASSPPYRVPGNTIYF.

The chain uses TRBV12-5 and TRBJ2-1, with TRBD1 matching over 9 bases. Germline CDR1 reads LGHNT; CDR2 reads FRNRAP. The CDR3 contains 14 residues. V gave up 3 bases and J gave up 8 bases; unmatched junction bases: 5. For the CDR3, the DNA is TGTGCTAGTGGTTTCGGACAGGGGAAGCATGAGCAGTTCTTC. It specifies CASGFGQGKHEQFF.

DNA of the CDR3: TGCGCCAGCGGTATCACCGGGCTGCACAATGAGCAGTTCTTC. Translated: CASGITGLHNEQFF. V is TRBV5-1 and J is TRBJ2-1; no firm D call. Looked up from germline, CDR1 is SGHRS and CDR2 is YFSETQ. The CDR3 is 14 amino acids. Trimming left V 7 bases short and J 5 bases short, with 16 bases between.

The chain carries TRBV11-2 and TRBJ2-6; a possible D gene is TRBD1 (8 bases). The CDR3 extends over 19 amino acids. V was shortened by 5 bases and J by 1 base, with 21 bases between the two germline ends. In germline, CDR1 is SGHAT, CDR2 FQNNGV. Here the CDR3 reads CASSVGQGLIPSGANVLTF. CDR3 coding DNA: TGTGCCAGCAGCGTTGGACAGGGACTAATCCCTTCTGGGGCCAACGTCCTGACTTTC.

This chain links TRBV5-1 with TRBJ2-7; D remains unclear. The CDR3 covers 14 residues. Trimming shortened V by 0 bases and J by 5 bases, and 12 bases separated the two germline ends. Germline V gene sequence: CDR1 SGHRS, CDR2 YFSETQ. CDR3 nucleotide sequence: TGCGCCAGCAGCTTGGGCGACCCTGCCCACGAGCAGTACTTC. It codes for CASSLGDPAHEQYF.

This sequence joins TRBV6-5 and TRBJ1-3; the D is unclear. Germline V gene lookup returns CDR1 MNHEY and CDR2 SVGAGI. This CDR3 region has 15 residues. Deletions cut 0 bases from V and 4 bases from J, with 10 bases between. The CDR3 region is CASSYSHSGGNTIYF. CDR3 DNA sequence: TGTGCCAGCAGTTACTCGCACTCTGGGGGAAACACCATATATTTT.